The subject of this entry is one T cell receptor (beta chain). Compared with germline, one end of the junction differs, possibly owing to a read error. The data were taken from a study of cytotoxic CD8 clonotypes in ibrutinib-treated CLL. The CDR3 has 16 residues. CDR1 is MDHEN, CDR2 SYDVKM, per germline. Produced via immunoSEQ multiplex PCR; TCRdb's table is partial and in-frame only. The sample gives 15,000 to 20,000 clones, 70% to 90% of which show up once; about 15% is in the top ten. The chain recombines TRBV28 with TRBJ2-7; 9 nucleotides align to TRBD1. The source is a human donor with chronic lymphocytic leukemia. The sample here was PBMCs, taken before ibrutinib treatment. The CDR3 coding sequence is TGTGCCAGCAGTTTGGTGGGACAGGGACCCTCCGACGAGCAGTACTTC. Its translation: CASSLVGQGPSDEQYF.